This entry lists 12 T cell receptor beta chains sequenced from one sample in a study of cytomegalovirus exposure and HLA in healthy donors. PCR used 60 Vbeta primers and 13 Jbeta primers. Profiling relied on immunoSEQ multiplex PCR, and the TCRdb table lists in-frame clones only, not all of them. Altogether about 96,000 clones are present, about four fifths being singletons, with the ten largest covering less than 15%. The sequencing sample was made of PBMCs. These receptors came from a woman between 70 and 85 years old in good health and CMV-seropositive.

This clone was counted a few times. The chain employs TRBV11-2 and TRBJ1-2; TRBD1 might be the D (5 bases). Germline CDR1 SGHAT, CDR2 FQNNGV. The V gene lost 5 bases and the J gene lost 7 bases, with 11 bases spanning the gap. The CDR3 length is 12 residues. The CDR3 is CASSPGGVGYTF. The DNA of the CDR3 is TGTGCCAGCAGCCCTGGGGGGGTTGGCTACACCTTC.

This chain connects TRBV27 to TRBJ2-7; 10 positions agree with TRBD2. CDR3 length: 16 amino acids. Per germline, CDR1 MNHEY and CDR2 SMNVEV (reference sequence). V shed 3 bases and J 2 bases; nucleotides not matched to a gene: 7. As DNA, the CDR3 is TGTGCCAGCAGTTTCTCGCAGCGGGGGGGCCCCTACGAGCAGTACTTC. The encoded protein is CASSFSQRGGPYEQYF.

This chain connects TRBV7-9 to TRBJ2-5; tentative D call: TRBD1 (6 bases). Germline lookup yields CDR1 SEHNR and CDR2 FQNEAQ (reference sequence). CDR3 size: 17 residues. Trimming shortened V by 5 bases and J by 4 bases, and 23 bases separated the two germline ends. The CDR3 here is CASSPRPRDTTVETQYF. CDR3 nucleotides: TGTGCCAGCAGCCCTCGGCCCCGGGACACTACCGTAGAGACCCAGTACTTC.

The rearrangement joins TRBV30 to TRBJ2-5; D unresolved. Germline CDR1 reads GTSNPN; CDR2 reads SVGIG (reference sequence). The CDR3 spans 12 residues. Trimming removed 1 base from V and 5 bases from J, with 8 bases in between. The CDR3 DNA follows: TGTGCCTGGAGTGGATACTCGGAGACCCAGTACTTC. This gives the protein CAWSGYSETQYF.

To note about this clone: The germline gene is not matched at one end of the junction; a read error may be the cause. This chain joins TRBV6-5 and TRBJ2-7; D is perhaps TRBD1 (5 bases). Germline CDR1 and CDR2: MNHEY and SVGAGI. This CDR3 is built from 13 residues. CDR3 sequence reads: CASSQTLQARTNF. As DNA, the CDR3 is TGTGCCAGCAGCCAAACTCTACAGGCCAGGACCAACTTC.

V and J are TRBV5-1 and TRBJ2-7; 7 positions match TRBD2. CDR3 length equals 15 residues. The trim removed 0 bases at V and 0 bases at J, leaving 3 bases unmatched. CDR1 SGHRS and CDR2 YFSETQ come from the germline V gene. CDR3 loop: CASSLGGGNSYEQYF. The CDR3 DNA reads TGCGCCAGCAGCTTGGGGGGGGGAAACTCCTACGAGCAGTACTTC. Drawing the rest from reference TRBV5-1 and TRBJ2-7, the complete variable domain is KAGVTQTPRYLIKTRGQQVTLSCSPISGHRSVSWYQQTPGQGLQFLFEYFSETQRNKGNFPGRFSGRQFSNSRSEMNVSTLELGDSALYLCASSLGGGNSYEQYFGPGTRLTVT.

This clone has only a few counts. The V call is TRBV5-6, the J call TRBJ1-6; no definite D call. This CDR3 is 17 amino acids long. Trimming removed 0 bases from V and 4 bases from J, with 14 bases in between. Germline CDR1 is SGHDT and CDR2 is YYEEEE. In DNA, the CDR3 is TGTGCCAGCAGCTTGGGGGAGACACGATTATATAATTCACCCCTCCACTTT. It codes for CASSLGETRLYNSPLHF.

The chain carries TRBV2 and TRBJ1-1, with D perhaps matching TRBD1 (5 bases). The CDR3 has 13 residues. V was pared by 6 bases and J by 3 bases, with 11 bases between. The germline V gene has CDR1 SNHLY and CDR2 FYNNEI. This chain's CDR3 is CASSKGRDTEAFF. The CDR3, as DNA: TGTGCCAGCAGCAAGGGGAGGGACACTGAAGCTTTCTTT.

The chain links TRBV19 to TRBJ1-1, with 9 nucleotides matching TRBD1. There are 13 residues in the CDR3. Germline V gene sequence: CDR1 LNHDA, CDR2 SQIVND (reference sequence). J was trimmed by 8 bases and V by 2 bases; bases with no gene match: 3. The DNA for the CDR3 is TGTGCCAGTAGTATAACGGGACAGGGCGAAGCTTTCTTT. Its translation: CASSITGQGEAFF.

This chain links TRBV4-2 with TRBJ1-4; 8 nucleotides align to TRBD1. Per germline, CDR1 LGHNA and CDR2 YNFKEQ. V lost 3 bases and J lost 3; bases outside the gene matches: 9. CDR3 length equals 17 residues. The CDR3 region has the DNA TGTGCCAGCAGCCAGGGGACAGGCGCAAGGGCTAATGAAAAACTGTTTTTT. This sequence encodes CASSQGTGARANEKLFF.

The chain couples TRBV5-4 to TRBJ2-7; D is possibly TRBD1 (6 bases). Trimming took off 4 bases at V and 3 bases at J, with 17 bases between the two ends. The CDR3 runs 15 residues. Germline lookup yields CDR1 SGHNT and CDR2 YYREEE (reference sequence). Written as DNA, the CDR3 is TGTGCCAGCAGCCGGGATCCGGGACATAGCTACGAGCAGTACTTC. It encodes CASSRDPGHSYEQYF. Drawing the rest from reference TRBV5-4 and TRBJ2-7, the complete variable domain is ETGVTQSPTHLIKTRGQQVTLRCSSQSGHNTVSWYQQALGQGPQFIFQYYREEENGRGNFPPRFSGLQFPNYSSELNVNALELDDSALYLCASSRDPGHSYEQYFGPGTRLTVT.

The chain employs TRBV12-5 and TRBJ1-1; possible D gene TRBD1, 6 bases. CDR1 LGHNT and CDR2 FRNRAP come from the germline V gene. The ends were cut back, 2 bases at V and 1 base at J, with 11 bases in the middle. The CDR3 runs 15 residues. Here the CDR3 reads CASGLPGVPNTEAFF. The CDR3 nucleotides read TGTGCTAGTGGTTTGCCAGGGGTCCCGAACACTGAAGCTTTCTTT.